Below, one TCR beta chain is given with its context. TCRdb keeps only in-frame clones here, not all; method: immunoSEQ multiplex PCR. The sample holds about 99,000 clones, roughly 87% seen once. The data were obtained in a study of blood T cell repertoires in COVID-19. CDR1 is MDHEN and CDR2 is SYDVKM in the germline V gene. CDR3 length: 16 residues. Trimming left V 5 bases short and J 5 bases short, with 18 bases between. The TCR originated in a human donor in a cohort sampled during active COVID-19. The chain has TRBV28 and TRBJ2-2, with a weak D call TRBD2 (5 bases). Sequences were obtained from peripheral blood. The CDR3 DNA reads TGTGCCAGCAGTCCCAGGACGCGGGCGGAGACCGGGGAGCTGTTTTTT. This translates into CASSPRTRAETGELFF.